The clone carrying this TCR beta chain has just one count. Its target is not known. The sample originates from a study of shared clonotypes between healthy human individuals. Study details: Donors consisted of a couple of women and a few men between 18 and 49. Study conclusions and caveats: Limitation of the genetic and exposure-history diversity represented came from the few donors.

The CDR3 loop spans 15 amino acids. Germline CDR1 is SGDLS and CDR2 is YYNGEE. Trimming shortened V by 4 bases and J by 1 base, and 15 bases separated the two germline ends. Assay used: immunoSEQ multiplex PCR; TCRdb lists only in-frame clones, some missing. The table shows fewer than 1.8 million clones, with about 98.5% occurring only once. V is TRBV9 and J is TRBJ2-7, with D uncertain. The TCR originated in a man younger than 40 in good health. Sequenced sample: naive CD4+ T cells sorted from blood. Subset noted: CD45RA+ positively selected. CDR3 DNA: TGTGCCAGCAGCCCCCTTGCTAGTAGTTCCTACGAGCAGTACTTC. This sequence encodes CASSPLASSSYEQYF.